Below are 30 T cell receptor beta chains sequenced from a single sample in a study of blood T cell repertoires in COVID-19. Method: immunoSEQ multiplex PCR; TCRdb's copy keeps in-frame clones and lacks some. The sample lists 310,000 or so clones; around four fifths were seen once. The specimen sequenced was peripheral blood. These receptors all come from a woman aged 45-59 years with acute or convalescent COVID-19.

This clone was seen at least ten times. The chain has TRBV3-1 (or the pseudogene TRBV3-2) and TRBJ2-1, with D tentatively TRBD1 (5 bases). The ends were cut back, 3 bases at V and 0 bases at J, with 15 bases in the middle. Germline CDR1 is LGHDT and CDR2 is YNNKEL (reference sequence). The CDR3 contains 17 residues. The CDR3 reads CASSHTGTASSYNEQFF. The CDR3 coding sequence is TGTGCCAGCAGCCACACAGGCACGGCGAGCTCCTACAATGAGCAGTTCTTC.

V gene TRBV7-9 combines with J gene TRBJ2-2; D is ambiguous. CDR1 and CDR2 (germline): SEHNR, FQNEAQ (reference sequence). The ends were cut back, 1 base at V and 6 bases at J, with 12 bases in the middle. This CDR3 is 15 amino acids long. The CDR3 DNA sequence: TGTGCCAGCAGCTTAGTATCAGGTCAGGCCGGGGAGCTGTTTTTT. It is translated as CASSLVSGQAGELFF.

Here the CDR3 reads CASSPGTSTDTQYF. The CDR3 region has the DNA TGTGCCAGCAGCCCAGGGACTAGCACAGATACGCAGTATTTT. The rearrangement uses TRBV9 and TRBJ2-3, with D possibly being TRBD2 (6 bases). Germline V gene sequence: CDR1 SGDLS, CDR2 YYNGEE. V shed 4 bases and J shed 0 bases, with 9 bases lying between them. The CDR3 is 14 residues long. Complete variable domain (other parts from reference TRBV9 and TRBJ2-3): DSGVTQTPKHLITATGQRVTLRCSPRSGDLSVYWYQQSLDQGLQFLIQYYNGEERAKGNILERFSAQQFPDLHSELNLSSLELGDSALYFCASSPGTSTDTQYFGPGTRLTVL.

The rearrangement uses TRBV19 and TRBJ2-7; TRBD1 might be the D (5 bases). The length of the CDR3 is 14 residues. V was clipped by 5 bases and J by 3 bases, with 14 bases between them. CDR1 LNHDA and CDR2 SQIVND come from the germline V gene (reference sequence). CDR3 sequence reads: CASSQIGQGYEQYF. The DNA of the CDR3 is TGTGCCAGTAGTCAAATAGGTCAGGGCTACGAGCAGTACTTC.

J is TRBJ2-5 and V is TRBV5-1, with D maybe TRBD1 (6 bases). The germline gives CDR1 SGHRS, CDR2 YFSETQ. This CDR3 has 14 amino acids. Trimming took off 4 bases at V and 3 bases at J, with 13 bases between the two ends. This chain's CDR3 is CASSPHTGKETQYF. The CDR3 DNA follows: TGCGCCAGCAGCCCCCACACAGGGAAAGAGACCCAGTACTTC.

The chain joins TRBV5-6 to TRBJ2-7; 9 bases match TRBD1. V lost 2 bases and J lost 3; bases outside the gene matches: 12. The germline CDR1 and CDR2 sequences are SGHDT and YYEEEE. This CDR3 comprises 17 residues. The CDR3 loop is CASSFRPGQGTYYEQYF. CDR3 DNA: TGTGCCAGCAGCTTTCGACCAGGACAGGGGACTTACTACGAGCAGTACTTC.

The chain's CDR3 is CATSRGGLIANYGYTF. CDR3 nucleotides: TGTGCCACCAGCCGGGGGGGGTTGATAGCAAACTATGGCTACACCTTC. J is TRBJ1-2 and V is TRBV15; TRBD1 might be the D (5 bases). Germline assignment: CDR1 LNHNV and CDR2 YYDKDF (reference sequence). V gave up 5 bases and J gave up 2 bases, with 18 bases separating them. There are 16 residues in the CDR3.

This clone was seen a single time. This chain uses TRBV5-4 with TRBJ2-5; possibly TRBD2 for D (5 bases). Germline-derived CDR1 and CDR2 are SGHNT and YYREEE (reference sequence). The germline V and J ends were trimmed by 4 bases and 2 bases, with 12 bases remaining between them. The CDR3 runs 14 residues. In DNA form, the CDR3 reads TGTGCCAGCAGCGAGGGCCTCGCTCAAGAGACCCAGTACTTC. Its protein is CASSEGLAQETQYF.

J is TRBJ2-3 and V is TRBV6-5, with 7 positions matching TRBD1. Trimming removed 7 bases from V and 2 bases from J; junction bases left unmatched: 3. From germline, CDR1 is MNHEY and CDR2 SVGAGI. This CDR3 is 13 amino acids long. The DNA of the CDR3 is TGTGCCAGCAAGGGGGCGGTCACAGATACGCAGTATTTT. Translation: CASKGAVTDTQYF.

J is TRBJ2-6 and V is TRBV7-7; maybe TRBD2 (6 bases). Trimming removed 0 bases from V and 4 bases from J, with 13 bases in between. This CDR3 comprises 17 residues. Germline V gives CDR1 SSHAT, CDR2 FNYEAQ (reference sequence). The CDR3 sequence is CASSLAGGAAGANVLTF. The CDR3 DNA reads TGTGCCAGCAGCTTAGCGGGAGGAGCGGCGGGGGCCAACGTCCTGACTTTC.

This clone has just a few counts. The chain links TRBV18 to TRBJ1-1, with D hard to call. CDR3 length: 13 residues. V shed 4 bases and J shed 8 bases, with 14 bases lying between them. Germline values: CDR1 KGHSH, CDR2 LQKENI. CDR3 sequence: CASSLSWRQEAFF. The CDR3 DNA reads TGTGCCAGCTCACTTTCGTGGCGGCAGGAAGCTTTCTTT.

The CDR3 region has the DNA TGTGCCAGCAGCTTAGACAGGGTTACTAATGAAAAACTGTTTTTT. It is translated as CASSLDRVTNEKLFF. The chain carries TRBV7-2 and TRBJ1-4; TRBD1 is a possible D gene (6 bases). The CDR3 length is 15 residues. Per germline, CDR1 SGHTA and CDR2 FQGNSA. Trimming removed 1 base at V and 2 bases at J, with 8 bases between. The full variable domain, in which reference TRBV7-2 and TRBJ1-4 provide the parts outside the CDR3, is GAGVSQSPSNKVTEKGKDVELRCDPISGHTALYWYRQSLGQGLEFLIYFQGNSAPDKSGLPSDRFSAERTGGSVSTLTIQRTQQEDSAVYLCASSLDRVTNEKLFFGSGTQLSVL.

V is TRBV2 and J is TRBJ2-3; 10 positions match TRBD1. Trimming cost V 8 bases and J 3 bases; bases outside gene matches: 5. Germline loops: CDR1 SNHLY, CDR2 FYNNEI. The CDR3 sequence is 14 residues long. The CDR3 DNA sequence: TGTGCCAGCTCTCTGGGACAGGGGACAGATACGCAGTATTTT. The encoded protein is CASSLGQGTDTQYF.

The CDR3 sequence is CASSTVAGDQNEQFF. Here the CDR3 DNA reads TGCGCCAGCAGCACGGTAGCGGGAGATCAAAATGAGCAGTTCTTC. This chain joins TRBV5-1 and TRBJ2-1, with 9 bases lining up with TRBD2. V lost 4 bases, J lost 7 bases, and 9 bases stayed unmatched. Per germline, CDR1 SGHRS and CDR2 YFSETQ. This CDR3 is built from 15 residues. Supplemented by reference TRBV5-1 and TRBJ2-1, the full variable domain reads KAGVTQTPRYLIKTRGQQVTLSCSPISGHRSVSWYQQTPGQGLQFLFEYFSETQRNKGNFPGRFSGRQFSNSRSEMNVSTLELGDSALYLCASSTVAGDQNEQFFGPGTRLTVL.

The CDR3 loop reads CASSVAGLGPDTQYF. The CDR3 DNA reads TGTGCCAGCAGCGTAGCGGGACTAGGGCCAGATACGCAGTATTTT. V gene TRBV9 combines with J gene TRBJ2-3; 8 nucleotides match TRBD2. Germline lookup yields CDR1 SGDLS and CDR2 YYNGEE. The CDR3 runs 15 residues. The V and J ends lost 0 bases and 4 bases, in that order; junction bases with no gene match: 4.

DNA for the CDR3: TGTGCCAGCAGCTTGGCAGGTGAGAAGACCCAGTACTTC. Translated, it gives CASSLAGEKTQYF. This chain joins TRBV5-4 and TRBJ2-5; D is undetermined. CDR3 length: 13 residues. V was clipped by 0 bases and J by 6 bases, with 9 bases between them. In germline, CDR1 is SGHNT, CDR2 YYREEE (reference sequence). Combining the CDR3 with reference TRBV5-4 and TRBJ2-5 gives the whole variable domain ETGVTQSPTHLIKTRGQQVTLRCSSQSGHNTVSWYQQALGQGPQFIFQYYREEENGRGNFPPRFSGLQFPNYSSELNVNALELDDSALYLCASSLAGEKTQYFGPGTRLLVL.

The rearrangement joins TRBV7-6 to TRBJ2-3; the match to TRBD2 covers 8 bases. Germline V CDR1 and CDR2: SGHVS, FNYEAQ. CDR3 length: 18 amino acids. Unmatched junction bases numbered 14, after V lost 0 bases and J lost 6 bases. The CDR3 sequence: CASSLAPAAGGPVDTQYF. The DNA of the CDR3 is TGTGCCAGCAGCTTAGCACCAGCTGCGGGGGGCCCAGTTGATACGCAGTATTTT. Full variable domain (missing parts from reference TRBV7-6 and TRBJ2-3): GAGVSQSPRYKVTKRGQDVALRCDPISGHVSLYWYRQALGQGPEFLTYFNYEAQQDKSGLPNDRFSAERPEGSISTLTIQRTEQRDSAMYRCASSLAPAAGGPVDTQYFGPGTRLTVL.

The chain employs TRBV5-8 and TRBJ1-6; possible D gene TRBD1, 6 bases. The length of the CDR3 is 14 residues. Germline V gene data show CDR1 as SGHTS and CDR2 as YDEGEE. Trimming removed 4 bases at V and 6 bases at J, with 11 bases between. The CDR3 is CASSADRSNSPLHF. CDR3 DNA: TGTGCCAGCAGCGCCGACAGGAGTAATTCACCCCTCCACTTT.

This clone was counted ten times or more. The chain links TRBV5-1 to TRBJ2-3, with 9 bases aligning to TRBD1. The ends lost 2 bases at V and 3 bases at J; junction bases unmatched: 4. Germline V gives CDR1 SGHRS, CDR2 YFSETQ. The CDR3 runs to 15 residues. CDR3 sequence (DNA): TGCGCCAGCAGCTTTACAGGGGGCAGTACAGATACGCAGTATTTT. Its translation is CASSFTGGSTDTQYF.

The rearrangement uses TRBV19 and TRBJ1-1, with D hard to call. This CDR3 has 14 amino acids. Germline CDR1 is LNHDA and CDR2 is SQIVND (reference sequence). The V end was cut by 8 bases, the J end by 3 bases, with 16 bases between. This chain's CDR3 is CASLRGDWDTEAFF. CDR3 bases: TGTGCCAGTCTCCGCGGAGACTGGGACACTGAAGCTTTCTTT.

The chain joins TRBV6-2 or TRBV6-3 to TRBJ2-7, with D perhaps matching TRBD2 (5 bases). There are 14 residues in the CDR3. The germline V gene encodes CDR1 MNHEY and CDR2 SVGEGT. The V gene lost 2 bases and the J gene lost 6 bases, with 14 bases spanning the gap. The CDR3 bases are TGTGCCAGCAGTTACGTTGCGGCAGGAGGCGAGCAGTACTTC. Residues: CASSYVAAGGEQYF.

The chain links TRBV29-1 to TRBJ1-4; tentative D call: TRBD1 (6 bases). V was pared by 6 bases and J by 5 bases, with 16 bases between. The CDR3 has 14 residues. From germline, CDR1 is SQVTM and CDR2 ANQGSEA. CDR3 DNA sequence: TGCAGCGTGCTTACAGGGACCGGGAATGAAAAACTGTTTTTT. Translated, it gives CSVLTGTGNEKLFF.

This rearrangement joins TRBV7-2 to TRBJ2-2; D perhaps matches TRBD1 (5 bases). V was pared by 7 bases and J by 7 bases, with 22 bases between. Germline V gives CDR1 SGHTA, CDR2 FQGNSA. This CDR3 contains 16 residues. The CDR3 DNA reads TGTGCCAGCATTAAAGACCCCGCAGGGATGGGCGGGGAGCTGTTTTTT. Protein: CASIKDPAGMGGELFF. The entire variable domain, with the rest obtained from reference TRBV7-2 and TRBJ2-2, is as follows: GAGVSQSPSNKVTEKGKDVELRCDPISGHTALYWYRQSLGQGLEFLIYFQGNSAPDKSGLPSDRFSAERTGGSVSTLTIQRTQQEDSAVYLCASIKDPAGMGGELFFGEGSRLTVL.

The chain is built from TRBV28 and TRBJ2-5, with TRBD2 identical over 10 bases. CDR3 length: 15 amino acids. The V and J ends lost 5 bases and 3 bases, in that order; junction bases with no gene match: 6. CDR1 and CDR2 (germline): MDHEN, SYDVKM. The CDR3 is CASSPYTSGEETQYF. The DNA of the CDR3 is TGTGCCAGCAGTCCTTATACTAGCGGGGAAGAGACCCAGTACTTC.

The rearrangement joins TRBV30 to TRBJ2-5, with 7 bases identical to TRBD1. Germline V lookup: CDR1 GTSNPN, CDR2 SVGIG (reference sequence). V shed 5 bases, J shed 4 bases, and the junction held 10 bases outside the gene matches. This CDR3 spans 14 amino acids. The CDR3 nucleotides read TGTGCCTGGCGGAGACAGGGATCTAGAGAGACCCAGTACTTC. It codes for CAWRRQGSRETQYF.

The rearrangement uses TRBV29-1 and TRBJ2-7; 9 bases line up with TRBD1. Unmatched junction bases numbered 7, after V lost 3 bases and J lost 7 bases. The CDR3 has 13 amino acids. In germline, CDR1 is SQVTM, CDR2 ANQGSEA. The DNA for the CDR3 is TGCAGCGTTGATGTACAGGGGGCGAGAGAGCAGTACTTC. Amino acids: CSVDVQGAREQYF.

V and J are TRBV2 and TRBJ2-7; the match to TRBD1 covers 9 bases. The CDR3 is 13 residues long. The J segment lost 5 bases and the V segment lost 5 bases, leaving 4 bases of the junction unmatched. Germline V CDR1 and CDR2: SNHLY, FYNNEI. CDR3 DNA: TGTGCCAGCAGTTGGGGACAGGGTAACGAGCAGTACGTC. Its translation is CASSWGQGNEQYV.

The J gene is TRBJ2-7, the V gene TRBV27, with D possibly matching TRBD1 (5 bases). Germline CDR1 is MNHEY and CDR2 is SMNVEV (reference sequence). V shed 5 bases and J shed 7 bases, with 9 bases lying between them. The CDR3 loop spans 11 amino acids. The DNA of the CDR3 is TGTGCCAGCAGTGAGTCAGGGGAGCAGTACTTC. It specifies CASSESGEQYF.

V and J are TRBV6-5 and TRBJ1-1; no reliable D call. This CDR3 spans 14 amino acids. Trimming took 5 bases from V and 0 from J, leaving 10 bases between them. In germline, CDR1 is MNHEY, CDR2 SVGAGI. CDR3 in amino acids: CASSIRYLNTEAFF. DNA of the CDR3: TGTGCCAGCAGTATTAGATATTTGAACACTGAAGCTTTCTTT.

This chain uses TRBV12-5 with TRBJ1-5; 8 bases are shared with TRBD1. CDR3 length: 15 residues. Trimming removed 5 bases from V and 5 bases from J; junction bases left unmatched: 8. Germline-derived CDR1 and CDR2 are LGHNT and FRNRAP. CDR3 nucleotides: TGTGCTAGTGGTGCCGGGGACAGGACCGATCAGCCCCAGCATTTT. Translating gives CASGAGDRTDQPQHF.